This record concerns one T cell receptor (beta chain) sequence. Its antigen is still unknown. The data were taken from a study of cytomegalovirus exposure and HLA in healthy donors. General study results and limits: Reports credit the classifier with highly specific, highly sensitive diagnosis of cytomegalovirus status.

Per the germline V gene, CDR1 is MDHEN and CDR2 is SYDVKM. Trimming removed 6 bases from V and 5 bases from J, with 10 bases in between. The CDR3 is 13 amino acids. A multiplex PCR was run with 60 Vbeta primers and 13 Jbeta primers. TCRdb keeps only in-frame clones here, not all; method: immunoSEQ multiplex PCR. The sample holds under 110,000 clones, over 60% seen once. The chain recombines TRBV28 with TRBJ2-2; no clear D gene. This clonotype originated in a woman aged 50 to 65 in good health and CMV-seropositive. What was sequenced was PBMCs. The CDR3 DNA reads TGTGCCAGCAGACGGAGCCAGACCGGGGAGCTGTTTTTT. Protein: CASRRSQTGELFF.